The clone carrying this TCR beta chain was seen many times. Its antigen is currently unknown. In TCRdb, the 5' RACE reads were re-called with MiXCR into one record per CDR3 protein. This sample yields nearly 55,000 distinct CDR3 sequences, of which roughly 18% are seen a single time; 2% to 2.5% belongs to the top ten. The CDR3 runs 14 residues. Per germline, CDR1 SGHVS and CDR2 FNYEAQ. Deletions cut 5 bases from V and 3 bases from J, with 13 bases between. Study-level points and caveats: Larger-cohort validation covered only one TCR beta V-J rearrangement.

This rearrangement joins TRBV7-6 to TRBJ1-1, with D possibly being TRBD1 (6 bases). This receptor was identified in a female donor with breast cancer. Sequencing was performed on naive CD4+ T cells sorted from blood. The subset here: naive CD4+ T cells, CD4+CD45RA+CD25-. The CDR3 DNA is TGTGCCAGCAGCCAGACAGGTTGGGACACTGAAGCTTTCTTT. Amino acids: CASSQTGWDTEAFF.